This paragraph covers one T cell receptor beta chain sequence. The data belong to a study of blood T cell repertoires in COVID-19. Study context: Samples representing acute and convalescent COVID-19 were sourced from the United States, Italy and Spain. T cells, B-cell-depleted T cells, or PBMCs supplied cDNA or gDNA.

CDR3 length: 15 amino acids. Germline CDR1 and CDR2: MNHEY and SVGAGI. V was cut by 6 bases and J by 0 bases, with 12 bases left in between. While infection was still active, Seattle patients were enrolled and then followed longitudinally. Authors' analysis steps: From reference gene primer amplification, estimates of nucleated cell counts were derived. Measured with immunoSEQ multiplex PCR; TCRdb has only the in-frame clones, and not every one. D and trimming come from the DNA, and the V and J calls and clone size come from that table. The sample includes roughly 410,000 clones, around 91% of them seen just once.

This clonotype was obtained from a woman aged 40-49 years with COVID-19, enrolled during active disease. Sample: peripheral blood. The chain uses TRBV6-5 and TRBJ1-3; D call uncertain. The CDR3 region is CASRADIYSGNTIYF. The CDR3 DNA is TGTGCCAGCAGGGCAGACATCTACTCTGGAAACACCATATATTTT.